The sequence of this T cell receptor beta chain was determined in a study of T-cell reconstitution after alpha-beta-depleted transplantation in children. Study-wide results and limits: Alpha-beta T cells present about two months after transplant were reported to originate from several hundred expanded graft clones. By one year post-transplant, T-cell counts and diversity largely arose from T cells that were newly produced. High day-60 TCRbeta diversity in some patients came from surviving recipient T cells and thymic progenitors.

This clonotype was seen repeatedly, ten times or more. Its antigen is not identified. The CDR3 is 16 residues long. Trimming pared 2 bases from V and 5 bases from J, leaving 17 bases between. The germline V gene encodes CDR1 SGHTA and CDR2 FQGTGA. Unique molecular identifiers were incorporated into the prepared TCRbeta library. TCRdb re-analysed the PCR reads in MiXCR, keeping a single row per CDR3 protein. The sample lists about 29,000 distinct CDR3 sequences, under 7% occurring once. The chain uses TRBV7-3 and TRBJ2-3; no clear D. This sequence was found in a male patient younger than 18 who had a stem cell transplant for acute myeloid leukemia, so the T cells may come from the graft donor. The input for sequencing was PBMCs, mostly from graft donor cells, taken 180 days after TCRalphabeta/CD19-depleted stem cell transplant. The CDR3 DNA sequence: TGTGCCAGCAGCTTATCTGAGGATAAAAATAGAGATACGCAGTATTTT. This codes for CASSLSEDKNRDTQYF.